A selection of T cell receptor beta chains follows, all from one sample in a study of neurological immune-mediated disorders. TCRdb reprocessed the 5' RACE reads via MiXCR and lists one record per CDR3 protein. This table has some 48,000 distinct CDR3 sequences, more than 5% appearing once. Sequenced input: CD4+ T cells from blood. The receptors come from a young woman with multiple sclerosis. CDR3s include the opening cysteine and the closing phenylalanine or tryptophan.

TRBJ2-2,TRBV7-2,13,CASSPRTGRELFF
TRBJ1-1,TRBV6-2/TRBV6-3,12,CASSYPYKEAFF
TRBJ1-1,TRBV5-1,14,CASSIDRMITEAFF
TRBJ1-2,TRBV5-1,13,CASSPDLNYGYTF
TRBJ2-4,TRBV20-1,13,CSAPGGTMNIQYF
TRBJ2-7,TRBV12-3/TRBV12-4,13,CASSSGTPYEQYF
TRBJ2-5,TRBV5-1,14,CASSLGDLQETQYF
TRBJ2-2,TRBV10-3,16,CAIRIGQGADTGELFF
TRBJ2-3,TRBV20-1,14,CSAGLAGDADTQYF
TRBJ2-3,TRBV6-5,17,CASSYAGLAGGQDTQYF
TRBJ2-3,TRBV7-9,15,CASSADRGGTDTQYF
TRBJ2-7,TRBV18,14,CASSPPIRNYEQYF
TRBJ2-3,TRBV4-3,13,CASSSVGADTQYF
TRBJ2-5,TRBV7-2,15,CASSLVGRIQETQYF
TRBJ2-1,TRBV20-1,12,CSAWGPYNEQFF
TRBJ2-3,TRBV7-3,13,CASSFRPLDTQYF
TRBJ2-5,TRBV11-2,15,CASSLIWSMGETQYF
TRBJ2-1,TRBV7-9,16,CASSLAEGTGYNEQFF
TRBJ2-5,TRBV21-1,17,CASSKKGTARRRETQYF
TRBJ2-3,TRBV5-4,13,CASSWKTGDTQYF
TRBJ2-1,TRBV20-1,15,CSINGVTSALVEQFF
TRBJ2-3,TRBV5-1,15,CASSPGNVGTDTQYF
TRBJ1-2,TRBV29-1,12,CSVAGVRYGYTF
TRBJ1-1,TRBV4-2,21,CASSQDRSGGGEWVRAAEAFF
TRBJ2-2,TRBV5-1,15,CASSSQTRETGELFF
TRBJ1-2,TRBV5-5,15,CASSETGGPGYGYTF
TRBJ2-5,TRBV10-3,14,CAIRPGQGLETQYF
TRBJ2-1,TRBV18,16,CASSPPGQSSYNEQFF
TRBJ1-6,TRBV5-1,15,CASSLSGQGRSPLHF
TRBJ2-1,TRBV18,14,CASSQDRDYNEQFF
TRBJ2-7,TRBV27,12,CASSANRDEQYF
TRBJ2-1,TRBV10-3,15,CAISVEGKTYNEQFF
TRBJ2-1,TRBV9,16,CASSVADGAGGNEQFF
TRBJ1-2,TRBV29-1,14,CSVAPLLANYGYTF
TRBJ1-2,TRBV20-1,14,CSARRGESGYGYTF
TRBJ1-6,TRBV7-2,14,CASSLVPGGSPLHF
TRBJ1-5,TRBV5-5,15,CASSWTGFSNQPQHF
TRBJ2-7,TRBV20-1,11,CSAALDYEQYF
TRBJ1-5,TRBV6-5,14,CASSYSGPNQPQHF
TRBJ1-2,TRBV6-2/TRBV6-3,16,CASSYSIQTGNYGYTF
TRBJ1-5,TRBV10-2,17,CASSLSRVGVGNQPQHF
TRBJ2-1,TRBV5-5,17,CASSFGPTSPFYNEQFF
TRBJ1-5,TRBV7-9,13,CASSRARNQPQHF
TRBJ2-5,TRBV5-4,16,CASRWDRGLSLETQYF